This entry describes one T cell receptor (beta chain). Its antigen remains undetermined. Nothing much larger sits one base from this clone, and base qualities are not available. This entry is derived from a study of T-cell reconstitution after alpha-beta-depleted transplantation in children (dated by TCRdb to the mid-2010s). Describing the broader study: Using TCR repertoire profiling, the study followed T-cell immune reconstitution in a quantitative way in children after TCRalphabeta/CD19-depleted allogeneic hematopoietic cell transplantation.

V is clipped by 6 bases and J by 2 bases, and the sequence between their germline boundaries is 14 bases long. From its cysteine to its phenylalanine, the CDR3 spans 13 amino acids. Only the CDR3 DNA is retained, 39 bases long and in frame from the first base. CDR1 and CDR2 were assigned from the germline V gene as SQVTM and ANQGSEA. The library was generated by PCR. The sample was run on an Illumina HiSeq 2500. Molecular barcoding was employed in the preparation of TCR libraries, with unique molecular identifiers being used to normalize TCRbeta repertoire quantification. TCRdb cleaned the public reads at Q25 with fastp, built clones with MiXCR and kept in-frame beta chains. Here each entry gathers all rows of one CDR3 protein and keeps the most common genes and DNA. The sample contains 100,000 or so distinct CDR3 sequences, 12% of them found a single time. The ten largest clones capture roughly 14% of the sample.

The chain couples TRBV29-1 to TRBJ2-7, with the D gene uncertain. This specimen consisted of PBMCs from the stem cell graft donor, obtained from the stem cell graft. The sequence derives from a human donor who donated a stem cell graft to a child with inherited bone marrow failure. The nucleotide sequence reads as follows: TGCAGCGTGGTCTGGGCGGATACCTACGAGCAGTACTTC. This translates into CSVVWADTYEQYF.